This TCR beta chain was observed in a study of T-cell reconstitution after alpha-beta-depleted transplantation in children. This clonotype was found many times. Between the trimmed V and J ends, which lost 1 base and 5 bases, there was a span of 6 bases. Germline assignment: CDR1 DFQATT and CDR2 SNEGSKA (reference sequence). The CDR3 covers 11 residues. Preparation of the TCRbeta library was carried out with unique molecular identifiers. Via MiXCR, TCRdb re-called the PCR reads, giving one row per CDR3 protein. The data contain 400,000 to 550,000 distinct CDR3 sequences, roughly a tenth of them singletons.

J is TRBJ2-7 and V is TRBV20-1; D is uncertain. The TCR was taken from a child aged 2-15 years with inherited bone marrow failure, due to receive a stem cell transplant. Source: PBMCs, taken before TCRalphabeta/CD19-depleted stem cell transplant. The CDR3 coding sequence is TGCAGTGCTAGAGTAATTCACGAGCAGTACTTC. It is translated as CSARVIHEQYF.